This entry lists 30 T cell receptor beta chains sequenced from one sample in a study of blood T cell repertoires in COVID-19. Method: immunoSEQ multiplex PCR; TCRdb's copy keeps in-frame clones and lacks some. This table holds 35,000 to 45,000 clones, roughly nine tenths found once. Sequences were obtained from peripheral blood. The receptors were gathered from a man in his fifties with active COVID-19.

This clone has just one count. This rearrangement joins TRBV18 to TRBJ2-7; no clear D gene. Germline CDR1 KGHSH, CDR2 LQKENI. The CDR3 runs to 15 residues. V shed 1 base and J shed 4 bases, with 14 bases lying between them. In DNA form, the CDR3 reads TGTGCCAGCTCACCACTTTCCGGAGTTAGGTACGAGCAGTACTTC. Translating it yields CASSPLSGVRYEQYF.

V is TRBV11-2 and J is TRBJ2-1; 11 nucleotides align to TRBD2. This CDR3 is 16 amino acids long. The ends lost 4 bases at V and 1 base at J; junction bases unmatched: 3. Looked up from germline, CDR1 is SGHAT and CDR2 is FQNNGV. Here the CDR3 reads CASSSTSGSSYNEQFF. CDR3 DNA sequence: TGTGCCAGCAGCTCCACTAGCGGGAGTTCCTACAATGAGCAGTTCTTC.

The genes are TRBV5-1 and TRBJ2-1, with 10 bases identical to TRBD1. J gave up 2 bases and V 3 bases, and 11 bases lay outside the gene matches. The germline CDR1 and CDR2 sequences are SGHRS and YFSETQ. The CDR3 loop spans 18 amino acids. The CDR3 protein is CASSSPFEGQGTYNEQFF. The CDR3 nucleotides are TGCGCCAGCAGCTCCCCGTTTGAGGGACAGGGGACCTACAATGAGCAGTTCTTC.

The genes are TRBV10-2 and TRBJ2-1; D not certain. CDR3 length: 13 residues. Germline CDR1 is WSHSY and CDR2 is SAAADI. Trimming took off 6 bases at V and 6 bases at J, with 12 bases between the two ends. The CDR3: CASRSDGLNEQFF. CDR3 nucleotides: TGCGCCAGCAGGAGTGATGGGCTCAATGAGCAGTTCTTC.

The V call is TRBV6-5, the J call TRBJ1-4, with D possibly TRBD1 on 6 matching bases. V lost 6 bases and J 8 bases, leaving 16 bases between the germline ends. The CDR3 covers 14 residues. Germline V gene lookup returns CDR1 MNHEY and CDR2 SVGAGI. CDR3 amino acids: CASSGEAGVEKLFF. The CDR3 DNA sequence: TGTGCCAGCAGCGGTGAGGCAGGGGTCGAAAAACTGTTTTTT.

The rearrangement uses TRBV28 and TRBJ2-5; D not resolved. CDR3 length: 11 amino acids. CDR1 and CDR2 from the germline V gene are MDHEN and SYDVKM. The V gene lost 7 bases and the J gene lost 5 bases, with 8 bases spanning the gap. The CDR3 region is CASTQFETQYF. The CDR3, as DNA: TGTGCCAGCACCCAGTTTGAGACCCAGTACTTC.

V usage is TRBV9 and J usage is TRBJ1-2; D gene ambiguous. Germline-derived CDR1 and CDR2 are SGDLS and YYNGEE. The CDR3 has 19 residues. The V end was cut by 4 bases, the J end by 4 bases, with 29 bases between. The CDR3 loop is CASSSKWGGNRGLGYGYTF. Written as DNA, the CDR3 is TGTGCCAGCAGCTCTAAGTGGGGAGGAAATCGAGGCCTAGGCTATGGCTACACCTTC.

The chain employs TRBV2 and TRBJ1-5, with 7 bases lining up with TRBD1. With V trimmed by 3 bases and J by 1 base, 3 bases remained unmatched. CDR1 and CDR2 from the germline V gene are SNHLY and FYNNEI. The CDR3 consists of 15 residues. The CDR3 here is CASSETGHSNQPQHF. For the CDR3, the DNA is TGTGCCAGCAGTGAGACAGGGCACAGCAATCAGCCCCAGCATTTT.

The chain employs TRBV18 and TRBJ1-5; tentative D call: TRBD1 (5 bases). There are 13 residues in the CDR3. Germline CDR1 reads KGHSH; CDR2 reads LQKENI. Trimming cost V 2 bases and J 9 bases, with 11 bases left between them. CDR3 loop: CASSPEGAGPQHF. The CDR3 coding sequence is TGTGCCAGCTCACCAGAAGGGGCCGGGCCCCAGCATTTT.

The chain links TRBV28 to TRBJ1-5; 8 bases line up with TRBD1. This CDR3 region has 17 residues. Germline V gene data show CDR1 as MDHEN and CDR2 as SYDVKM. V gave up 2 bases and J gave up 7 bases; unmatched junction bases: 13. This CDR3 reads CASSLPGGSQLGQPQHF. The CDR3 DNA follows: TGTGCCAGCAGTTTACCAGGGGGCTCCCAACTGGGGCAGCCCCAGCATTTT.

The J gene is TRBJ1-1, the V gene TRBV28, with D maybe TRBD1 (6 bases). The V and J ends lost 6 bases and 11 bases respectively, with 13 bases between them. The V gene's germline CDR1 is MDHEN and CDR2 SYDVKM. The CDR3 totals 11 residues. CDR3: CASSQDSDAFF. CDR3 nucleotide sequence: TGTGCCAGCAGCCAGGACAGTGATGCTTTCTTT. Full variable domain (outside the CDR3, taken from reference TRBV28 and TRBJ1-1): DVKVTQSSRYLVKRTGEKVFLECVQDMDHENMFWYRQDPGLGLRLIYFSYDVKMKEKGDIPEGYSVSREKKERFSLILESASTNQTSMYLCASSQDSDAFFGQGTRLTVV.

This clone was seen once. The chain couples TRBV25-1 to TRBJ1-4; D gene ambiguous. Trimming shortened V by 5 bases and J by 0 bases, and 16 bases separated the two germline ends. CDR3 length: 17 residues. CDR1 and CDR2 from the germline V gene are MGHDK and SYGVNS. The CDR3 sequence: CASSSGLGGATNEKLFF. The CDR3 DNA follows: TGTGCCAGCAGTTCGGGGTTGGGTGGCGCAACTAATGAAAAACTGTTTTTT.

The chain uses TRBV7-3 and TRBJ2-3, with 7 bases lining up with TRBD2. The CDR3 length is 18 residues. CDR1 and CDR2 (germline): SGHTA, FQGTGA. J was trimmed by 2 bases and V by 4 bases; bases with no gene match: 15. The CDR3 sequence is CASSSQPSEAGITDTQYF. The DNA of the CDR3 is TGTGCCAGCAGCTCCCAGCCTAGCGAAGCGGGGATCACAGATACGCAGTATTTT.

The chain joins TRBV6-5 to TRBJ1-2, with 10 bases fitting TRBD1. The germline CDR1 and CDR2 sequences are MNHEY and SVGAGI. The CDR3 covers 15 residues. Trimming at V came to 7 bases and at J to 5 bases, leaving 10 bases not matched to a gene. The DNA of the CDR3 is TGTGCCAGCACCGATACGACAGGGGGCGCGTATGGCTACACCTTC. Translated, it gives CASTDTTGGAYGYTF.

The chain joins TRBV7-9 to TRBJ2-1; perhaps TRBD1 as D (6 bases). Looked up from germline, CDR1 is SEHNR and CDR2 is FQNEAQ (reference sequence). The CDR3 contains 15 residues. Trimming shortened V by 0 bases and J by 9 bases, and 15 bases separated the two germline ends. The CDR3, as DNA: TGTGCCAGCAGCTTAGCGGCGAGGGGGTCTGGTGAGCAGTTCTTC. It encodes CASSLAARGSGEQFF.

The chain links TRBV6-5 to TRBJ1-2; 7 positions match TRBD1. Germline V gene sequence: CDR1 MNHEY, CDR2 SVGAGI. The CDR3 loop spans 15 amino acids. Unmatched junction bases numbered 5, after V lost 4 bases and J lost 0 bases. The CDR3, as DNA: TGTGCCAGCAGTTCCGACAGGGACGCTAACTATGGCTACACCTTC. This encodes CASSSDRDANYGYTF.

J is TRBJ1-1 and V is TRBV28, with TRBD1 matching over 11 bases. The CDR3 length is 15 residues. The V and J ends lost 4 bases and 4 bases, in that order; junction bases with no gene match: 5. Germline loops: CDR1 MDHEN, CDR2 SYDVKM. The CDR3 region has the DNA TGTGCCAGCAGTTCTCCCGGGACAGGGGGCACTGAAGCTTTCTTT. Protein product: CASSSPGTGGTEAFF.

The V and J genes are TRBV7-9 and TRBJ2-1, with a weak D call TRBD2 (5 bases). CDR3 length: 17 amino acids. Germline values: CDR1 SEHNR, CDR2 FQNEAQ (reference sequence). Trimming left V 5 bases short and J 0 bases short, with 17 bases between. DNA of the CDR3: TGTGCCAGCAGCCCGAGGGCGGGCCGAAGCTCCTACAATGAGCAGTTCTTC. This encodes CASSPRAGRSSYNEQFF. The entire variable domain, with the rest obtained from reference TRBV7-9 and TRBJ2-1, is as follows: DTGVSQNPRHKITKRGQNVTFRCDPISEHNRLYWYRQTLGQGPEFLTYFQNEAQLEKSRLLSDRFSAERPKGSFSTLEIQRTEQGDSAMYLCASSPRAGRSSYNEQFFGPGTRLTVL.

V usage is TRBV6-5 and J usage is TRBJ2-3; D possibly corresponds to TRBD2 (5 bases). The CDR3 sequence is 16 residues long. The germline V gene has CDR1 MNHEY and CDR2 SVGAGI. V was shortened by 0 bases and J by 2 bases, with 12 bases between the two germline ends. The DNA for the CDR3 is TGTGCCAGCAGTTACTCGACCCGGGGAAACACAGATACGCAGTATTTT. Translation gives CASSYSTRGNTDTQYF.

This chain links TRBV15 with TRBJ1-5, with TRBD1 as a possible D gene (5 bases). The ends were cut back, 0 bases at V and 9 bases at J, with 9 bases in the middle. Germline loops: CDR1 LNHNV, CDR2 YYDKDF (reference sequence). This CDR3 contains 13 residues. In nucleotides, the CDR3 is TGTGCCACCAGCAGAGACAGGGATTGGCCCCAGCATTTT. Translated: CATSRDRDWPQHF.

The gene calls are TRBV24-1 and TRBJ2-1; 7 positions agree with TRBD1. CDR1 and CDR2 (germline): KGHDR, SFDVKD. The ends lost 5 bases at V and 0 bases at J; junction bases unmatched: 6. The CDR3 sequence is 16 residues long. The chain's CDR3 is CATSVGDRFSYNEQFF. The CDR3 nucleotides are TGTGCCACCAGTGTTGGGGACAGATTCTCCTACAATGAGCAGTTCTTC.

V and J are TRBV5-6 and TRBJ2-7; 8 nucleotides agree with TRBD1. With V trimmed by 0 bases and J by 5 bases, 7 bases remained unmatched. Germline CDR1 SGHDT, CDR2 YYEEEE. The CDR3 is made up of 15 amino acids. CDR3 in amino acids: CASSLVVTGVNEQYF. The DNA of the CDR3 is TGTGCCAGCAGCTTGGTCGTGACAGGGGTTAACGAGCAGTACTTC.

This clone showed up just once. Within the sample, other DNA sequences also encode this same CDR3. The chain is built from TRBV28 and TRBJ2-1, with D possibly being TRBD2 (5 bases). Germline assignment: CDR1 MDHEN and CDR2 SYDVKM. This CDR3 is built from 13 residues. Trimming left V 6 bases short and J 0 bases short, with 6 bases between. The CDR3 protein is CASRGSSYNEQFF. The CDR3 DNA follows: TGTGCCAGCAGGGGGAGCTCCTACAATGAGCAGTTCTTC.

The chain carries TRBV7-3 and TRBJ2-6, with D possibly matching TRBD2 (6 bases). The CDR3 contains 16 residues. Trimming cost V 3 bases and J 0 bases, with 9 bases left between them. Germline CDR1 and CDR2: SGHTA and FQGTGA. CDR3 residues: CASSLEGSSGANVLTF. CDR3 nucleotide sequence: TGTGCCAGCAGCTTGGAGGGGAGCTCTGGGGCCAACGTCCTGACTTTC.

The rearrangement uses TRBV7-9 and TRBJ1-4; no clear D. In germline, CDR1 is SEHNR, CDR2 FQNEAQ (reference sequence). V was trimmed by 3 bases and J by 8 bases, leaving 10 bases between them. The CDR3 is 13 amino acids. This CDR3 reads CASSFGREEKLFF. The CDR3 DNA reads TGTGCCAGCAGCTTCGGACGGGAGGAAAAACTGTTTTTT.

The chain links TRBV10-3 to TRBJ1-2; 8 nucleotides line up with TRBD1. CDR3 size: 13 residues. V was pared by 6 bases and J by 4 bases, with 4 bases of the junction left unmatched. Germline-derived CDR1 and CDR2 are ENHRY and SYGVKD. CDR3 sequence: CAIRQGDGYGYTF. CDR3 coding DNA: TGTGCCATCAGACAGGGGGATGGCTATGGCTACACCTTC.

The chain has TRBV5-1 and TRBJ1-6; the D is unclear. Germline values: CDR1 SGHRS, CDR2 YFSETQ. V gave up 0 bases and J gave up 9 bases, with 13 bases separating them. This CDR3 comprises 15 residues. Written as DNA, the CDR3 is TGCGCCAGCAGCTTGGTATGGGTAGAGGGTTCACCCCTCCACTTT. Translating gives CASSLVWVEGSPLHF.

This clone showed up just a few times. The V gene is TRBV19, the J gene TRBJ2-2, with a weak D call TRBD2 (5 bases). There are 16 residues in the CDR3. Germline V lookup: CDR1 LNHDA, CDR2 SQIVND (reference sequence). V lost 7 bases to trimming and J lost 3 bases, with 18 bases between them. The CDR3 sequence is CASKGTESRDTGELFF. The CDR3 DNA is TGTGCCAGTAAAGGTACGGAATCGAGGGACACCGGGGAGCTGTTTTTT.

This chain connects TRBV6-6 to TRBJ1-3; a weak D match, TRBD1 (6 bases). CDR3 length: 15 amino acids. Germline CDR1 is MNHNY and CDR2 is SVGAGI (reference sequence). Trimming cost V 7 bases and J 0 bases, with 13 bases left between them. CDR3 DNA sequence: TGTGCCAGCATCTCCCAGGGGATCTCTGGAAACACCATATATTTT. Translation: CASISQGISGNTIYF.

The CDR3 DNA reads as TGTGCCAGCAGCTTTTGGGGTTCGCGGGACCAGTACTTC. Encoded protein: CASSFWGSRDQYF. V is TRBV7-2 and J is TRBJ2-7; maybe TRBD2 (6 bases). CDR3 length equals 13 residues. Germline V gives CDR1 SGHTA, CDR2 FQGNSA. V lost 3 bases and J lost 10, with 16 bases in between. Using reference TRBV7-2 and TRBJ2-7 for the parts outside the CDR3, the full variable domain is GAGVSQSPSNKVTEKGKDVELRCDPISGHTALYWYRQSLGQGLEFLIYFQGNSAPDKSGLPSDRFSAERTGGSVSTLTIQRTQQEDSAVYLCASSFWGSRDQYFGPGTRLTVT.